Sequencing of this T cell receptor (beta chain) was carried out in a study of lymphopenia after photon versus proton radiotherapy. This CDR3 region has 14 residues. Per the germline V gene, CDR1 is MNHNY and CDR2 is SVGAGI (reference sequence). The V segment lost 5 bases and the J segment 2 bases; nucleotides outside the gene matches: 4. With regard to this clone: What it binds is not known.

The study, taken as a whole, reports: Oligoclonal CD8+ Temra expansion after nadir drove photon patients' diversity drop. Relative stability marked proton patients; photon patients lost diversity and naive cells. Post-nadir TCR diversity decline inversely tracked overall survival among those who died.

The protocol was immunoSEQ multiplex PCR, while the TCRdb copy is restricted to in-frame clones and leaves out a portion. The sample lists 35,000 to 45,000 clones, about four fifths seen once, with over 20% in the top ten. The V call is TRBV6-6, the J call TRBJ1-2; TRBD1 matches at 8 bases. The clonotype comes from a woman aged 70 to 79 with pancreatic cancer. The specimen was peripheral blood, collected from a patient treated with proton-based radiotherapy. CDR3 protein: CASSAGTGNYGYTF. CDR3 in DNA: TGTGCCAGCAGTGCCGGGACAGGAAACTATGGCTACACCTTC.